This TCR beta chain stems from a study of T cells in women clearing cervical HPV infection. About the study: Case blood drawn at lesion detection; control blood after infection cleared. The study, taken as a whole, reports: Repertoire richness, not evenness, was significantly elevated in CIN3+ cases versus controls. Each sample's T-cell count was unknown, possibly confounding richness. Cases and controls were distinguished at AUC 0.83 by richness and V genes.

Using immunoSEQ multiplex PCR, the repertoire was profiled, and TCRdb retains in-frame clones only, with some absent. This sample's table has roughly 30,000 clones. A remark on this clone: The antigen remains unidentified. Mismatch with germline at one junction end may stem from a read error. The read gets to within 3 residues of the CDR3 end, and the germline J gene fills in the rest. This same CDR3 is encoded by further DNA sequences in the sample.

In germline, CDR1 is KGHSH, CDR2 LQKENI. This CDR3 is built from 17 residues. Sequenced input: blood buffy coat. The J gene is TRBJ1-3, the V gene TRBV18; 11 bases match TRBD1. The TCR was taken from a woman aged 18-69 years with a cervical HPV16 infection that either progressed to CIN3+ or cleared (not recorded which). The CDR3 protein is CASSRTGGLYSGNTIYF. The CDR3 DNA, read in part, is TGTGCCAGCTCACGGACAGGGGGCCTGTACTCTGGAAACACA.